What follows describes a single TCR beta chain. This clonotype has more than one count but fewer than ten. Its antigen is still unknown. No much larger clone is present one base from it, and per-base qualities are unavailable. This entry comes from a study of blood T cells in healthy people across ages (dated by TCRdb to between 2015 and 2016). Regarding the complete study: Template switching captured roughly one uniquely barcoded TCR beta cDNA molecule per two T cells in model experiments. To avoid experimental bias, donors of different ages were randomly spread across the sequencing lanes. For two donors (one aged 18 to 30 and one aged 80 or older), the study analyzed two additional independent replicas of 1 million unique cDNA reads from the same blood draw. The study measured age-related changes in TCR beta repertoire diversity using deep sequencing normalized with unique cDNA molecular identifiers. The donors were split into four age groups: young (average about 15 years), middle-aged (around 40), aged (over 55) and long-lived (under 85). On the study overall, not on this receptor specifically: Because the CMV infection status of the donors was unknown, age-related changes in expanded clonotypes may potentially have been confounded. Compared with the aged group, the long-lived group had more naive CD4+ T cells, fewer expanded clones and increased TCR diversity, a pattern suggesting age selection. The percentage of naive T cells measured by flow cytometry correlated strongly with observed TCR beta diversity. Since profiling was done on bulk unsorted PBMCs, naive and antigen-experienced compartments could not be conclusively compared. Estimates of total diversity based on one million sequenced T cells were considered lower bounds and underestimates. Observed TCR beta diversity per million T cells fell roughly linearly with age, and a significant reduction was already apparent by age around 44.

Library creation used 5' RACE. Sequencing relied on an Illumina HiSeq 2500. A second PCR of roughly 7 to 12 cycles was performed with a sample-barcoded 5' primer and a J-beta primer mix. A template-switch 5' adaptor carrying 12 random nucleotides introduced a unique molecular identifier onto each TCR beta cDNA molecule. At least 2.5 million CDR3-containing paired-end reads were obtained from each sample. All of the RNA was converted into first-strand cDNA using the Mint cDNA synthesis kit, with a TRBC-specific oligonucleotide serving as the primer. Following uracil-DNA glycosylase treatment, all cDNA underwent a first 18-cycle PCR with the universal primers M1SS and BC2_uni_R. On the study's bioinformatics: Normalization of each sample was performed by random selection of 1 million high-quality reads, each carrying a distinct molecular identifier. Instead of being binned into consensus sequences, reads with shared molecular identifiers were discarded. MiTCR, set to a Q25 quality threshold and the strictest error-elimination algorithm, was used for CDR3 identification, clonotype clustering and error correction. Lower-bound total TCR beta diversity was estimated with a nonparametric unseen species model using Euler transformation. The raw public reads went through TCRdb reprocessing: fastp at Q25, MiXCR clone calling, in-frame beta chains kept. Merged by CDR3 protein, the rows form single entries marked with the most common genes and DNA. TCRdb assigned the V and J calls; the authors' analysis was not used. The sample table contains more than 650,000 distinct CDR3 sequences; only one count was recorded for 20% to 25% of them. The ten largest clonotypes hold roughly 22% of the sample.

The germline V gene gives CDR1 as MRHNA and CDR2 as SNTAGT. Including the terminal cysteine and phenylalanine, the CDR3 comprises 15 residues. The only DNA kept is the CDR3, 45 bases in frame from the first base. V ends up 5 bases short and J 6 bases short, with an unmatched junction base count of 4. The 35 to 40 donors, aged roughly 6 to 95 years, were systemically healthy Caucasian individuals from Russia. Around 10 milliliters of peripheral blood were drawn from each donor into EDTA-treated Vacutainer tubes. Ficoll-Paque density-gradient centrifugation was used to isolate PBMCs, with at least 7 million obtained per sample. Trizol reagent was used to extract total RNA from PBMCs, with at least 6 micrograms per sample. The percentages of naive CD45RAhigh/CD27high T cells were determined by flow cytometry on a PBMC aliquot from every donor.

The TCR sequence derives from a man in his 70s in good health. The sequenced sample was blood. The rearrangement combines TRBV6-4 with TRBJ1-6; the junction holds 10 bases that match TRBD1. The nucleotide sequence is TGTGCCAGCAGTACGGACAGGGGGGTTAATTCACCCCTCCACTTT. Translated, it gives CASSTDRGVNSPLHF.